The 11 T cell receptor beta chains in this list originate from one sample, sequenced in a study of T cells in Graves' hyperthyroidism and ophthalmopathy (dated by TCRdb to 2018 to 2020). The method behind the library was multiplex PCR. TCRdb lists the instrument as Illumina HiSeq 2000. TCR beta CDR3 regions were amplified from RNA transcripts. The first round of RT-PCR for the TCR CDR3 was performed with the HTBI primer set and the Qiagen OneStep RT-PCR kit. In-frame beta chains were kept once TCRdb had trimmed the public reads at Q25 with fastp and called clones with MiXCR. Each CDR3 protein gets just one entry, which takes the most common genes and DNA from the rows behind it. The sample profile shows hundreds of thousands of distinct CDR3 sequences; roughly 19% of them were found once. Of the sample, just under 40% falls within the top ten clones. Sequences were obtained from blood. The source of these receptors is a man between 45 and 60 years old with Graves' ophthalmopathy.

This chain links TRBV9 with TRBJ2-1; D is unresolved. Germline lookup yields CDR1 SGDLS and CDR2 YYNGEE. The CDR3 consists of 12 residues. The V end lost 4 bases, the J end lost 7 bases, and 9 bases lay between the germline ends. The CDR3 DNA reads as TGTGCCAGCAGCTCCTGGCGGAATGAGCAGTTCTTC. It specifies CASSSWRNEQFF.

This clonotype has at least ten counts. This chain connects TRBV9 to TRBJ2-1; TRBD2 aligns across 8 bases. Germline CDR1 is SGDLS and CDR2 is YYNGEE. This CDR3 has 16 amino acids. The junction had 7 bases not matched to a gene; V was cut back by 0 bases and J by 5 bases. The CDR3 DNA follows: TGTGCCAGCAGCGTAGCGGCAGCGGGAGTCAACAATGAGCAGTTCTTC. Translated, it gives CASSVAAAGVNNEQFF.

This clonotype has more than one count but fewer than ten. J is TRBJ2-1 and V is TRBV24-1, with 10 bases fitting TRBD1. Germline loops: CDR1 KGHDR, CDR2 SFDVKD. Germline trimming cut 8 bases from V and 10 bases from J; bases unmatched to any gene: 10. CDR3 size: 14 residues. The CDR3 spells CATTPGTGVREQFF. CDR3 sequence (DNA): TGTGCCACCACCCCCGGGACAGGGGTAAGGGAGCAGTTCTTC.

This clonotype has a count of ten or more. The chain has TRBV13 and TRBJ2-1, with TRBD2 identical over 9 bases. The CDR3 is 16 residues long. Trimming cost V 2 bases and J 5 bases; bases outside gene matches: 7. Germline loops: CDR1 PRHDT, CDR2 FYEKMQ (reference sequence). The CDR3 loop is CASSLYPSGIDNEQFF. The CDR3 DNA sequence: TGTGCCAGCAGCTTATATCCTAGCGGGATTGACAATGAGCAGTTCTTC. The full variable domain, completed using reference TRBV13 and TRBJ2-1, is AAGVIQSPRHLIKEKRETATLKCYPIPRHDTVYWYQQGPGQDPQFLISFYEKMQSDKGSIPDRFSAQQFSDYHSELNMSSLELGDSALYFCASSLYPSGIDNEQFFGPGTRLTVL.

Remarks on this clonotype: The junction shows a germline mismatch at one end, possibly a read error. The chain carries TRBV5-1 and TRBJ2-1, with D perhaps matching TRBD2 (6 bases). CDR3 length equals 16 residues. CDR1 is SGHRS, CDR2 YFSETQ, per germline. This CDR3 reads CASSSRPGGGGNEQFF. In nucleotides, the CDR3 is TGTGCCAGCAGCTCACGTCCTGGTGGGGGAGGCAATGAGCAGTTCTTC. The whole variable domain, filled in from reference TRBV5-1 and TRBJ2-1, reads KAGVTQTPRYLIKTRGQQVTLSCSPISGHRSVSWYQQTPGQGLQFLFEYFSETQRNKGNFPGRFSGRQFSNSRSEMNVSTLELGDSALYLCASSSRPGGGGNEQFFGPGTRLTVL.

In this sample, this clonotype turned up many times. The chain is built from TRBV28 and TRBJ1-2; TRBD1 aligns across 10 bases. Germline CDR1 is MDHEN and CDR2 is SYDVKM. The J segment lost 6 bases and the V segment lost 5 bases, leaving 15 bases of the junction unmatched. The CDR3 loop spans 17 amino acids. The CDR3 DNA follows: TGTGCCAGCAGTCCTAACACGCGGGGACAGGGGTTGGATGGCTACACCTTC. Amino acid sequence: CASSPNTRGQGLDGYTF.

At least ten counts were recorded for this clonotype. The CDR3 DNA reads TGTGCCAGCAGCTTTAGCTCCTACAATGAGCAGTTCTTC. Amino acids: CASSFSSYNEQFF. V and J are TRBV7-2 and TRBJ2-1; no clear D. The CDR3 sequence is 13 residues long. The germline V gene encodes CDR1 SGHTA and CDR2 FQGNSA. V dropped 3 bases and J dropped 0 bases, with 3 bases sitting between them.

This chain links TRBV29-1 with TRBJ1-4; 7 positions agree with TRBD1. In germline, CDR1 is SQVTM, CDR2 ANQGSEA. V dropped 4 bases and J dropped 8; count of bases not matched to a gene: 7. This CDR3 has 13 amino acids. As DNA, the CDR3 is TGCAGCGTTGTCTGGGACAGCCTCGAAAAACTGTTTTTT. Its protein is CSVVWDSLEKLFF.

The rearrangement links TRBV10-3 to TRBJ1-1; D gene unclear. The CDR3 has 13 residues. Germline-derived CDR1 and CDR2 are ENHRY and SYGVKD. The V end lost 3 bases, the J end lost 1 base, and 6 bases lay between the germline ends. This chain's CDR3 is CAISEERNTEAFF. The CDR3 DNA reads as TGTGCCATCAGTGAAGAACGGAACACTGAAGCTTTCTTT.

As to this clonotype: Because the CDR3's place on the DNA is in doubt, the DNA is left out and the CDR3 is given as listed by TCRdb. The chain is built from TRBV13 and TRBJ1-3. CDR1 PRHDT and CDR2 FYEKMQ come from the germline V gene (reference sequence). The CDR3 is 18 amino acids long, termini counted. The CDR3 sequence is CASSQYYEQYFGPDTIYF.

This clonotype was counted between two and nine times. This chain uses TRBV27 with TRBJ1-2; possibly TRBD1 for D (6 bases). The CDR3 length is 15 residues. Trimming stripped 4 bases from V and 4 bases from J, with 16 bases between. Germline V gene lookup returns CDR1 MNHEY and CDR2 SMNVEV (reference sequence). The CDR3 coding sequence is TGTGCCAGCAGTTCCATGGGGGGGCGCTTCTATGGCTACACCTTC. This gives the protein CASSSMGGRFYGYTF.